These T cell receptor beta chains were read from a single sample in a study of blood T cell repertoires in COVID-19. Profiling relied on immunoSEQ multiplex PCR, and the TCRdb table lists in-frame clones only, not all of them. Of approximately 150,000 clones listed, 85% to 95% are singletons. Sequencing input: peripheral blood. The receptors derive from an older woman with COVID-19, enrolled during active disease. The CDR3 runs from the conserved cysteine through the conserved F or W. The D gene is left open where the match is weak. Size values are once, few and many counts, or a class for expanded clones, and some rows have none.

TRBJ1-2,TRBV18,TRBD1,.,CASSLRDRGFDGYTF,TGTGCCAGCTCACTTCGGGACAGGGGGTTTGATGGCTACACCTTC
TRBJ2-1,TRBV11-3,.,.,CASSLGENNEQFF,TGTGCCAGCAGCTTAGGCGAAAACAATGAGCAGTTCTTC
TRBJ1-1,TRBV11-2,.,.,CASSSLRGYEAFF,TGTGCCAGCAGCTCCCTCCGGGGGTATGAAGCTTTCTTT
TRBJ1-6,TRBV9,.,.,CASSTTLNSPLHF,TGTGCCAGCAGCACCACCCTAAATTCACCCCTCCACTTT
TRBJ2-3,TRBV7-3,.,.,CASSPWARTQGSTDTQYF,TGTGCCAGCAGCCCCTGGGCTAGAACGCAGGGAAGCACAGATACGCAGTATTTT
TRBJ1-2,TRBV6-5,.,.,CASRSGLYGYTF,TGTGCCAGCAGGTCGGGACTCTATGGCTACACCTTC
TRBJ1-4,TRBV4-2,TRBD1,.,CASSQDGSQGGEKLFF,TGTGCCAGCAGCCAAGACGGGTCGCAGGGGGGTGAAAAACTGTTTTTT
TRBJ1-6,TRBV14,.,.,CASSQVNRGSPLHF,TGTGCCAGCAGCCAAGTCAATAGAGGGAGTCCCCTCCACTTT
TRBJ2-1,TRBV11-3,.,.,CASSFRSSGDTYNEQFF,TGTGCCAGCAGCTTCCGGTCAAGCGGTGATACCTACAATGAGCAGTTCTTC
TRBJ1-3,TRBV6-1,.,.,CASSDQAARSGNTIYF,TGTGCCAGCAGTGATCAGGCAGCTCGATCTGGAAACACCATATATTTT
TRBJ1-3,TRBV3-1/TRBV3-2,.,.,CASSQGTRGGNTIYF,TGTGCCAGCAGCCAAGGAACCAGGGGTGGAAACACCATATATTTT
TRBJ2-1,TRBV7-8,TRBD2,once,CASSLTPPMTSGKGKEQFF,TGTGCCAGCAGCTTGACCCCGCCGATGACTAGCGGGAAGGGCAAGGAGCAGTTCTTC
TRBJ2-1,TRBV19,.,.,CASSSPPGRTYNEQFF,TGTGCCAGTAGTTCCCCGCCGGGGAGGACTTACAATGAGCAGTTCTTC
TRBJ1-1,TRBV4-3,TRBD1,.,CASSQGVGGQGKAFF,TGCGCCAGCAGCCAAGGTGTAGGGGGACAGGGGAAAGCTTTCTTT
TRBJ2-2,TRBV27,.,.,CASSLDRRANTGELFF,TGTGCCAGCAGTCTCGACAGACGCGCGAACACCGGGGAGCTGTTTTTT
TRBJ1-3,TRBV6-5,.,.,CASRISRSSGNTIYF,TGTGCCAGCAGAATAAGTCGTAGTTCTGGAAACACCATATATTTT
TRBJ1-1,TRBV5-6,.,.,CASSLPHRVGAEAFF,TGTGCCAGCAGCTTGCCCCACAGGGTTGGGGCTGAAGCTTTCTTT
TRBJ1-2,TRBV29-1,TRBD1,.,CSSTGLSDGYTF,TGCAGCTCGACAGGGCTTTCGGATGGCTACACCTTC
TRBJ2-3,TRBV7-2,TRBD1,.,CASSPKGQGATGTDTQYF,TGTGCCAGCAGCCCTAAGGGACAGGGGGCGACGGGCACAGATACGCAGTATTTT
TRBJ1-4,TRBV5-1,.,.,CASSLYTNEKLFF,TGCGCCAGCAGCTTGTATACTAATGAAAAACTGTTTTTT
TRBJ2-3,TRBV10-1,.,once,CASSVSGGPIGCTQYF,TGCGCCAGCAGTGTTTCCGGGGGGCCGATCGGGTGTACGCAGTATTTT
TRBJ1-3,TRBV4-2,.,.,CASSQEQVGRSSGNTIYF,TGTGCCAGCAGCCAAGAACAGGTTGGACGCAGCTCTGGAAACACCATATATTTT
TRBJ2-7,TRBV3-1/TRBV3-2,.,.,CASSQDGVVEQYF,TGTGCCAGCAGCCAAGACGGGGTTGTGGAGCAGTACTTC
TRBJ1-2,TRBV27,TRBD1,once,CASSRDRVTYGYTF,TGTGCCAGCAGTCGGGACAGGGTAACCTATGGCTACACCTTC